These 4 T cell receptor beta chains share one sample of origin, sequenced in a study of T cells in Graves' hyperthyroidism and ophthalmopathy. Authors of the study amplified TCR beta CDR3 regions from RNA transcripts. First-round RT-PCR of the TCR CDR3 relied on the HTBI primer set. One entry per CDR3 protein, called by TCRdb with MiXCR from the multiplex PCR reads. This sample has some 270,000 distinct CDR3 sequences; roughly 22% occur once, and the top ten carry approximately 35%. Sequenced: blood. Receptors originate from a woman aged 40-49 years with Graves' ophthalmopathy.

This clonotype was observed at least ten times. CDR3 residues: CASSLALYQETQYF. CDR3 coding DNA: TGTGCCAGCAGTTTAGCGTTGTACCAAGAGACCCAGTACTTC. The chain combines TRBV12-3 or TRBV12-4 with TRBJ2-5, with D uncertain. V lost 0 bases and J 0 bases, leaving 5 bases between the germline ends. This CDR3 comprises 14 residues.

Ten or more counts support this clonotype. The genes are TRBV24-1 and TRBJ2-5; a possible D gene is TRBD1 (5 bases). There are 12 residues in the CDR3. Trimming stripped 7 bases from V and 4 bases from J, with 9 bases between. Germline-derived CDR1 and CDR2 are KGHDR and SFDVKD. CDR3 region: CATSPGLETQYF. CDR3 sequence (DNA): TGTGCCACCAGCCCAGGGTTAGAGACCCAGTACTTC.

The J gene is TRBJ2-4, the V gene TRBV28; D is ambiguous. The V gene's germline CDR1 is MDHEN and CDR2 SYDVKM. The CDR3 runs to 16 residues. Trimming left V 2 bases short and J 0 bases short, with 11 bases between. CDR3 loop: CASSLRQPIAKNIQYF. CDR3 in DNA: TGTGCCAGCAGTTTACGTCAGCCAATAGCCAAAAACATTCAGTACTTC.

This clonotype has at least ten counts. The missing conserved phenylalanine or tryptophan at the end of this CDR3 makes a read error likely. The chain is built from TRBV7-9 and TRBJ2-7; 10 bases align to TRBD1. The CDR3 has 15 residues. The V and J ends lost 4 bases and 5 bases, in that order; junction bases with no gene match: 8. CDR1 SEHNR and CDR2 FQNEAQ come from the germline V gene (reference sequence). CDR3 loop: CASSSTDRGLDEQYS. CDR3 coding DNA: TGTGCCAGCAGCTCAACAGACAGGGGGCTCGACGAGCAGTACTCC.